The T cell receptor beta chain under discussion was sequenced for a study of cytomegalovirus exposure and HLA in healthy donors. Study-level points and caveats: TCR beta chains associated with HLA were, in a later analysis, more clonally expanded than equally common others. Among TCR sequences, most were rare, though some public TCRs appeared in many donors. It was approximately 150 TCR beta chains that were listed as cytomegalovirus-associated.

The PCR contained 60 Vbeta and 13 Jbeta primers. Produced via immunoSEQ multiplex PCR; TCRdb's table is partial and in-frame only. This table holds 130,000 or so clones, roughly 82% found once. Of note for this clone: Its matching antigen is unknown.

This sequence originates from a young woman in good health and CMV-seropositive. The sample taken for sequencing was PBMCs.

CDR3 protein: CSVSRVAGELFF. CDR3 coding DNA: TGCAGCGTTTCCAGGGTTGCCGGGGAGCTGTTTTTT. This chain connects TRBV29-1 to TRBJ2-2; tentatively, D is TRBD1 (5 bases). Trimming pared 5 bases from V and 6 bases from J, leaving 10 bases between. This CDR3 region has 12 residues. Germline CDR1 and CDR2: SQVTM and ANQGSEA.